A few counts support the clone carrying this TCR beta chain. The antigen is not known. The sample originates from a study of CD8 T cells in ankylosing spondylitis. Study-wide results and limits: Past studies reported some motif variants in reactive arthritis synovial fluid and blood. Researchers reportedly found disease-linked clones significantly enriched in matched ankylosing spondylitis synovial fluid. Roughly eight highly homologous variants made up a TCR beta motif that seemed to typify ankylosing spondylitis blood.

Construction of TCR beta libraries was performed using quantitative 5'-RACE with molecular barcodes. TCRdb fed the 5' RACE reads into MiXCR, producing one record per CDR3 protein. This repertoire shows 250,000 to 300,000 distinct CDR3 sequences, approximately 20% found once; its top ten account for roughly 8%. The V and J ends lost 9 bases and 5 bases, in that order; junction bases with no gene match: 12. This CDR3 is 14 amino acids long. This chain links TRBV12-3 or TRBV12-4 with TRBJ2-5, with 7 bases fitting TRBD1. This receptor was taken from a male donor with ankylosing spondylitis or in good health (not recorded which). Sequencing input: blood, either unsorted or a sorted T cell fraction (not recorded which). The CDR3 bases are TGTGCCAGTAGACAGGGCGATACTAGGGAGACCCAGTACTTC. Protein product: CASRQGDTRETQYF.